This TCR beta chain appears in the sequencing data of a study of vaccination and CD4 T cells after COVID-19. Cultured CD4+ T cells had their DNA profiled by the Oncomine TCR Beta short-read assay. TCRdb recomputed calls from the PCR reads with MiXCR, one row per CDR3 protein. The repertoire holds 15,000 or so distinct CDR3 sequences, with 39% as singletons. To note about this clonotype: Its antigen is undetermined.

Treatment noted: roughly ten-day PBMC culture with coronavirus spike peptide pools or control peptides (ViraFEST assay). The sequencing used CD4+ T cells from blood, cultured in vitro, collected before SARS-CoV-2 vaccination. The clonotype comes from a human donor who had recovered from COVID-19.

This chain's CDR3 is CASRNTEAFF. The DNA for the CDR3 is TGTGCCAGCAGGAACACTGAAGCTTTCTTT. The V call is TRBV6-1, the J call TRBJ1-1; D not resolved. V was cut by 6 bases and J by 1 base, with 0 bases left in between. Germline CDR1 reads MNHNS; CDR2 reads SASEGT. The CDR3 consists of 10 residues.